What follows are 14 T cell receptor beta chains derived from one specimen sequenced in a study of vaccination effects on CD4 cells after COVID-19. TCRdb's table, derived via immunoSEQ multiplex PCR, lists solely in-frame clones and lacks some. The sample lists roughly 73,000 clones; 73% were seen once. Their specific antigens are unknown. Under the ViraFEST assay, PBMC were stimulated with viral peptide pools so that antigen-specific CD4+ T cells expanded. Sequencing was performed afterwards. The authors isolated CD4+ T cells after around nine days of culture. Between March and December 2020, the person had a SARS-CoV-2 infection that PCR confirmed. This specimen was CD4+ T cells from PBMCs cultured with HIV peptides, taken before COVID-19 vaccination. Regarding subset: HIV-1 Nef peptide pool negative control/reference culture. Every receptor here comes from a human donor who had a prior SARS-CoV-2 infection.

The count of this clone is one. The V and J genes are TRBV5-1 and TRBJ2-7; possible D gene TRBD1, 6 bases. From germline, CDR1 is SGHRS and CDR2 YFSETQ. CDR3 size: 15 residues. V was clipped by 0 bases and J by 4 bases, with 14 bases between them. For the CDR3, the DNA is TGCGCCAGCAGCTTGGTAGTAACAGGGCTGTACGAGCAGTACTTC. Protein product: CASSLVVTGLYEQYF.

The V call is TRBV5-6, the J call TRBJ1-6; 8 bases map to TRBD1. CDR1 is SGHDT and CDR2 is YYEEEE in the germline V gene. This CDR3 spans 17 amino acids. V gave up 0 bases and J gave up 5 bases; unmatched junction bases: 7. CDR3 in DNA: TGTGCCAGCAGCTTGGGGAGTGGGACAGGAAATAATTCACCCCTCCACTTT. It specifies CASSLGSGTGNNSPLHF.

The chain uses TRBV12-3 or TRBV12-4 and TRBJ2-5, with 9 bases matching TRBD1. J was trimmed by 5 bases and V by 3 bases; bases with no gene match: 1. CDR3 length equals 13 residues. This CDR3 is CASSLGQGETQYF. For the CDR3, the DNA is TGTGCCAGCAGTTTGGGACAGGGTGAGACCCAGTACTTC.

V usage is TRBV18 and J usage is TRBJ2-3, with 10 bases identical to TRBD1. Looked up from germline, CDR1 is KGHSH and CDR2 is LQKENI. The CDR3 is 14 residues long. V trimming: 2 bases; J trimming: 6 bases; junction bases outside the gene matches: 2. As DNA, the CDR3 is TGTGCCAGCTCACCAGGGACAGGGGCGGATACGCAGTATTTT. This sequence encodes CASSPGTGADTQYF.

The gene calls are TRBV11-3 and TRBJ2-4; D uncertain. Germline V gene data show CDR1 as SGHNT and CDR2 as YENEEA. V gave up 2 bases and J gave up 1 base, with 12 bases separating them. This CDR3 is 16 amino acids long. The DNA for the CDR3 is TGTGCCAGCAGCTTATCGATCCTTGGGGCCAAAAACATTCAGTACTTC. Translating it yields CASSLSILGAKNIQYF.

This clone showed up just a few times. The V call is TRBV18, the J call TRBJ1-1, with TRBD1 matching over 9 bases. V trimming: 5 bases; J trimming: 3 bases; junction bases outside the gene matches: 7. The length of the CDR3 is 15 residues. CDR1 KGHSH and CDR2 LQKENI come from the germline V gene. CDR3 amino acids: CASSYRTGEDTEAFF. The CDR3 DNA sequence: TGTGCCAGCTCATATCGGACAGGGGAGGACACTGAAGCTTTCTTT.

This clone occurred a few times. V usage is TRBV2 and J usage is TRBJ1-5; maybe TRBD1 (6 bases). Deletions cut 4 bases from V and 4 bases from J, with 11 bases between. This CDR3 has 14 amino acids. The germline V gene encodes CDR1 SNHLY and CDR2 FYNNEI. The CDR3 loop is CASSGGTRNQPQHF. The CDR3 region has the DNA TGTGCCAGCAGTGGAGGGACAAGGAATCAGCCCCAGCATTTT.

As to this clone: The junction departs from the called germline gene at one end, perhaps through a read error. DNA for the CDR3: TGTGCCAGCAACCAAAACAGGAACACCGGGGAGCTGTTTTTT. This codes for CASNQNRNTGELFF. V gene TRBV14 combines with J gene TRBJ2-2; D call uncertain. This CDR3 comprises 14 residues. Germline CDR1 SGHDN, CDR2 FVKESK.

The chain recombines TRBV6-5 with TRBJ2-5; TRBD1 matches 7 bases. The CDR3 loop spans 15 amino acids. After removal of 7 bases from V and 6 bases from J, the junction contained 14 bases not matched to a gene. Germline V gives CDR1 MNHEY, CDR2 SVGAGI. The CDR3 here is CASTPWRQGDKTQYF. As DNA, the CDR3 is TGTGCCAGCACCCCCTGGAGACAGGGCGATAAGACCCAGTACTTC.

The chain carries TRBV24-1 and TRBJ1-2; TRBD1 might be the D (6 bases). Germline CDR1 is KGHDR and CDR2 is SFDVKD. Trimming cost V 3 bases and J 3 bases, with 7 bases left between them. The CDR3 contains 13 residues. CDR3 in amino acids: CATSDGGDYGYTF. CDR3 nucleotides: TGTGCCACCAGTGATGGGGGCGACTATGGCTACACCTTC.

This clone was recorded once. This chain links TRBV5-4 with TRBJ1-1; 7 nucleotides agree with TRBD1. V shed 0 bases, J shed 6 bases, and the junction held 2 bases outside the gene matches. CDR3 size: 13 residues. CDR1 and CDR2 (germline): SGHNT, YYREEE (reference sequence). In nucleotides, the CDR3 is TGTGCCAGCAGCTTGGAACAGGGGTCTGAAGCTTTCTTT. Its protein is CASSLEQGSEAFF.

V usage is TRBV5-1 and J usage is TRBJ1-1; a weak D match, TRBD1 (5 bases). Per the germline V gene, CDR1 is SGHRS and CDR2 is YFSETQ. The CDR3 runs 15 residues. With 0 bases removed from V and 1 base from J, the gap between germline ends came to 10 bases. The CDR3 spells CASSLVLRGNTEAFF. The DNA of the CDR3 is TGCGCCAGCAGCTTGGTATTAAGGGGGAACACTGAAGCTTTCTTT.

The chain couples TRBV19 to TRBJ2-3, with unresolved D. The CDR3 has 14 amino acids. Germline values: CDR1 LNHDA, CDR2 SQIVND (reference sequence). Trimming took 1 base from V and 0 from J, leaving 5 bases between them. CDR3 sequence reads: CASSIGGSTDTQYF. Here the CDR3 DNA reads TGTGCCAGTAGTATAGGTGGGAGCACAGATACGCAGTATTTT.

This clone has more than one count but fewer than ten. As DNA, the CDR3 is TGCAGTGCTAGTCGTACCCTCGGGGCCAACGTCCTGACTTTC. It encodes CSASRTLGANVLTF. The genes are TRBV20-1 and TRBJ2-6; D gene ambiguous. Germline V gene lookup returns CDR1 DFQATT and CDR2 SNEGSKA (reference sequence). Trimming stripped 3 bases from V and 4 bases from J, with 10 bases between. This CDR3 region has 14 residues.